The present T cell receptor beta chain was sequenced within a study of blood T cells in healthy people across ages. Then a second PCR, running about 6 to 12 cycles, was carried out with a sample-barcoded 5' primer and a J-beta primer mix. Via MiXCR, TCRdb re-called the 5' RACE reads, giving one row per CDR3 protein. The table includes 1.2 million to 1.5 million distinct CDR3 sequences, roughly 40% detected once. Researchers isolated at least 6 million PBMCs per sample. A few counts support this clonotype. Its antigen is not known. Germline V CDR1 and CDR2: MNHEY, SVGEGT. The CDR3 covers 20 residues. The J segment lost 0 bases and the V segment lost 2 bases, leaving 9 bases of the junction unmatched. Study results and caveats: Unsorted PBMCs blocked a conclusive comparison of naive and antigen-experienced cells. Across the age range, TCR beta diversity per million T cells fell in a roughly linear way.

Sequencing used blood. The TCR comes from a woman between 18 and 29 years old in good health. This chain joins TRBV6-2 or TRBV6-3 and TRBJ2-1, with 14 bases aligning to TRBD2. CDR3 coding DNA: TGTGCCAGCAGTTACCTGGGACTAGCGGGAGTTTTGGGCTCCTACAATGAGCAGTTCTTC. Translation: CASSYLGLAGVLGSYNEQFF.